What follows is one TCR beta chain and its context. Its binding antigen is unknown. Base qualities are not recorded, but no much larger clone differs from it by a single base. The data originate from a study of siplizumab effects on memory and regulatory T cells (dated by TCRdb to between 2018 and 2020). Notes on the research overall: The effect of the anti-CD2 antibody siplizumab on alloreactive T-cell subsets was examined in allogeneic mixed lymphocyte reactions constructed from human PBMCs. On the study overall, not on this receptor specifically: About 75-95% of proliferating CD4+ or CD8+ clones could not be given a naive or memory phenotype. Greater diversity appeared to be present in unstimulated naive T cells than in memory T cells, and a substantial contribution to the alloresponse seemed to be made by naive cells. Whether proliferating Tregs from siplizumab cultures were suppressive was not functionally confirmed. Among mappable alloreactive CD4+ clones, the Treg-derived fraction averaged around 69% with siplizumab versus approximately 27% in control reactions. Siplizumab significantly reduced the cumulative frequency of alloreactive sequences traceable to unstimulated CD4+ memory T cells. Because sequences at frequencies below about 10^-5 were poorly captured, only a minor fraction of alloreactive clones could be mapped back to unstimulated subsets.

Sorted unstimulated T cells and proliferating T cells recovered from mixed lymphocyte reactions were subjected to TCRbeta CDR3 sequencing. Fresh whole blood from fewer than 12 HLA-typed healthy donors was used to isolate PBMCs. To map where alloreactive clones came from, CD4+ non-regulatory T cells in the unstimulated state were FACS-sorted. Cut back by 0 bases and 10 bases, the V and J ends lie 10 bases apart. Including cysteine and phenylalanine, the CDR3 has 12 amino acids. The entry retains the CDR3 DNA only, 36 bases that are in frame from base 1. Based on the germline V gene (reference sequence), the CDR1 and CDR2 sequences are SGHNT and YYREEE. The library was prepared using the immunoSEQ multiplex PCR assay. Roughly 100,000 TCR templates per sample were assayed by the deep sequencing platform. Genomic DNA extracted from sorted T cells was the material used for TCRbeta CDR3 sequencing. Per the source publication's procedure: The R programming language was used for the clonal analysis of the TCRbeta CDR3 data. Unstimulated samples were compared with post-reaction CFSE-low samples to define alloreactive CD4+ and CD8+ clones. Regulatory or non-regulatory origin was assigned to alloreactive CD4+ clones by matching of sequences to sorted unstimulated Treg and non-Treg repertoires. Drawn from immuneACCESS, this table holds only the in-frame rearrangements with V and J called that TCRdb kept. Clones are partly lost; checked studies trace under half to an unresolved V gene and leave the rest unexplained. That table supplies the V and J calls and clone size; D and trimming were determined from the DNA. The sample table records about 120,000 clones; approximately 94% of these occur just once. Around 1.5% of the sample is held by the ten biggest clonotypes.

This receptor was taken from a human donor in good health. The sequence is built from TRBV5-4 and TRBJ2-5; the D gene cannot be resolved reliably. The sequencing input was non-Treg CD4+ T cells sorted from blood. Reading the label with the study, this specimen's cell subset or site is: FACS-sorted unstimulated CD4+ non-regulatory T cells. The DNA sequence is given as TGTGCCAGCAGCTTGGGACAAACTATCCAGTACTTC. It translates to CASSLGQTIQYF.